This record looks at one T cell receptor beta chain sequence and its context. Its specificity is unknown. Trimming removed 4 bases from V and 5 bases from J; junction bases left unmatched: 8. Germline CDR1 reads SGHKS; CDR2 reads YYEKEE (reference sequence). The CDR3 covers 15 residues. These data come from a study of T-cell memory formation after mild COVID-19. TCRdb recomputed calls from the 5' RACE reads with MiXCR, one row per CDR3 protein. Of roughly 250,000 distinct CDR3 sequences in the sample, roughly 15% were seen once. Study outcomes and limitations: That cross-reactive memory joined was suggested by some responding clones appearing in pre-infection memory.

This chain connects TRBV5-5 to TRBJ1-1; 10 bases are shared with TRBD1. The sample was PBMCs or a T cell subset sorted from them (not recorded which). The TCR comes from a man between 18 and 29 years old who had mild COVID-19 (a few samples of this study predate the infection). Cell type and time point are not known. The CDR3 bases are TGTGCCAGCAGCGACCTAGGGACAGGGGAAACTGAAGCTTTCTTT. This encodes CASSDLGTGETEAFF.